This TCR beta chain was sequenced for a study of blood T cell repertoires in COVID-19. Profiling relied on immunoSEQ multiplex PCR, and the TCRdb table lists in-frame clones only, not all of them. The sample contains about 340,000 clones, about 88% of which appear only once. CDR3 length equals 15 residues. The germline gives CDR1 MGHRA, CDR2 YSYEKL. Trimming shortened V by 4 bases and J by 5 bases, and 17 bases separated the two germline ends. Seattle's enrolled individuals joined amid active infection and were then monitored longitudinally. The sequence was obtained from a woman aged 60-75 years with COVID-19, enrolled during active disease. The chain couples TRBV4-1 to TRBJ1-2, with D perhaps matching TRBD1 (6 bases). Sample: peripheral blood. The CDR3 bases are TGCGCCAGCAGCCTCTCCGAAGGGGGGGAGTATGGCTACACCTTC. It translates to CASSLSEGGEYGYTF.